This T cell receptor (beta chain) was sequenced during a study of control samples from healthy donors and cancer patients. This CDR3 has 12 amino acids. V was cut by 6 bases and J by 9 bases, with 12 bases left in between. Germline assignment: CDR1 LNHDA and CDR2 SQIVND (reference sequence). Some clones are missing from TCRdb's copy, which holds only in-frame ones; the method was immunoSEQ multiplex PCR. The table records tens of thousands of clones, approximately 90% of them present only once. The chain joins TRBV19 to TRBJ2-1; maybe TRBD2 (6 bases). This TCR came from a man in his sixties with colorectal cancer. Source material: PBMCs. The CDR3 loop reads CASRWPGGEQFF. CDR3 DNA sequence: TGTGCCAGTAGATGGCCCGGGGGTGAGCAGTTCTTC.